This T cell receptor beta chain was identified during a study of cytomegalovirus exposure and HLA in healthy donors. The V segment lost 3 bases and the J segment 6 bases; nucleotides outside the gene matches: 14. The CDR3 totals 18 residues. CDR1 is MDHEN and CDR2 is SYDVKM in the germline V gene. The primer mix had 60 Vbeta and 13 Jbeta primers. Libraries were prepared by immunoSEQ multiplex PCR; TCRdb keeps only in-frame clonotypes and omits some of them. This sample has about 90,000 clones, with about 66% found just once. The V and J genes are TRBV28 and TRBJ1-5; TRBD1 agrees at 10 bases. The receptor comes from a woman in her 50s in good health and CMV-seropositive. The sample consisted of PBMCs. Written as DNA, the CDR3 is TGTGCCAGCAGTTTGGCGACAGGGGGCGGTGTAGGTAGTCAGCCCCAGCATTTT. Residues: CASSLATGGGVGSQPQHF.